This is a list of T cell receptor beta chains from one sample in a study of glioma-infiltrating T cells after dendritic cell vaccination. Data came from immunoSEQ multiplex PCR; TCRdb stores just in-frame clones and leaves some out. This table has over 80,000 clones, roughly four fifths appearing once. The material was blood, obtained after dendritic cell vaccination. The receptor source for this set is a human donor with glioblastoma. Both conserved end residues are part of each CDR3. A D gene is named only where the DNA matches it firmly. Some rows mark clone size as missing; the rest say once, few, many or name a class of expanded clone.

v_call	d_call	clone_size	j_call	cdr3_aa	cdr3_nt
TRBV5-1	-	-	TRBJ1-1	CASSLAPGNTEAFF	TGCGCCAGCAGCTTGGCCCCGGGGAACACTGAAGCTTTCTTT
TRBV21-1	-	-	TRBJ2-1	CASSEGGGSHNEQFF	TGTGCCAGCAGCGAGGGTGGAGGGTCCCACAATGAGCAGTTCTTC
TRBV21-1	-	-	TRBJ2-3	CASSPPEVRGRLNTQYF	TGTGCCAGCAGCCCTCCTGAGGTTAGGGGCCGGCTCAATACGCAGTATTTT
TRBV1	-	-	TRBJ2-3	CTSSQRRDSTDTQYF	TGCACCAGCAGCCAACGCCGGGATAGCACAGATACGCAGTATTTT
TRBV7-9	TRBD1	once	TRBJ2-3	CASSSDRGSTDTQYF	TGTGCCAGCAGCTCAGACAGGGGATCCACAGATACGCAGTATTTT
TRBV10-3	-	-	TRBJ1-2	CAISESLAESYGYTF	TGTGCCATCAGTGAGTCTCTAGCGGAATCCTATGGCTACACCTTC
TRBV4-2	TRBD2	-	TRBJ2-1	CASSLGTSGSRNEQFF	TGTGCCAGCAGCCTTGGGACTAGCGGATCCCGCAATGAGCAGTTCTTC
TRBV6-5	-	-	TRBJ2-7	CASSSPRDKGYEQYF	TGTGCCAGCAGTTCTCCCCGGGACAAGGGCTACGAGCAGTACTTC
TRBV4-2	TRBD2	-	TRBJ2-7	CASSQEPSGGFSYEQYF	TGTGCCAGCAGCCAAGAGCCTAGCGGGGGGTTCTCCTACGAGCAGTACTTC
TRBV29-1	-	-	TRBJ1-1	CSVDLTSRGGDTEAFF	TGCAGCGTTGACCTCACAAGTAGGGGCGGGGACACTGAAGCTTTCTTT
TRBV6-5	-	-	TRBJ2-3	CASSYEGGSQYF	TGTGCCAGCAGTTACGAAGGAGGCTCACAGTATTTT
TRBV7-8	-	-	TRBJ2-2	CASRDTSNTGELFF	TGTGCCAGCAGGGACACCAGCAACACCGGGGAGCTGTTTTTT
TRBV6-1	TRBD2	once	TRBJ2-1	CASSDSASGRSHEQFF	TGTGCCAGCAGTGATTCCGCTAGCGGGAGGTCGCATGAGCAGTTCTTC
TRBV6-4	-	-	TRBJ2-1	CASSRSGTNNEQFF	TGTGCCAGCAGTCGCTCCGGGACAAACAATGAGCAGTTCTTC
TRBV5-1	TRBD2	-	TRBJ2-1	CASSRTSGGNEQFF	TGCGCCAGCAGCCGGACTAGCGGGGGAAATGAGCAGTTCTTC
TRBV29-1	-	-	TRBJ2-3	CSVGQGSDTQYF	TGCAGCGTTGGGCAGGGTTCAGATACGCAGTATTTT
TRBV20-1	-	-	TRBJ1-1	CSARDSGVAFF	TGCAGTGCTAGAGATTCAGGTGTAGCTTTCTTT
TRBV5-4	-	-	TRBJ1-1	CASHMGGGPMNTEAFF	TGTGCCAGTCACATGGGGGGGGGCCCAATGAACACTGAAGCTTTCTTT